A selection of T cell receptor beta chains follows, all from one sample in a study of T cells in Graves' hyperthyroidism and ophthalmopathy. TCRdb recomputed calls from the multiplex PCR reads with MiXCR, one row per CDR3 protein. The profile covers around 300,000 distinct CDR3 sequences, with 13% appearing a single time and 6.5% to 10% taken by the ten largest. The source material was blood. Receptors were obtained from a woman under 40 with Graves' hyperthyroidism that later progressed to Graves' ophthalmopathy. Both conserved end residues are part of each CDR3. Each record gives: CDR3 DNA, CDR3 protein, V gene, J gene, clone size, D gene. A D gene is named only where the DNA matches it firmly. The size field is filled for only some rows; it gives once, few, many or a size class.

TGCGCCAGCAGCCGGGGGGACGCGGCTAATGAAAAACTGTTTTTT,CASSRGDAANEKLFF,TRBV4-1,TRBJ1-4,-,-
TGTGCCAGCAGCTTAAGGGACTACGAGCAGTACTTC,CASSLRDYEQYF,TRBV7-9,TRBJ2-7,many,-
TGTGCCAGTAGTGGGGGACTAGCGGGATTCGCCTACAATGAGCAGTTCTTC,CASSGGLAGFAYNEQFF,TRBV19,TRBJ2-1,many,TRBD2
TGTGCCTCAACGAAGAGGATGAACACTGAAGCTTTCTTT,CASTKRMNTEAFF,TRBV12-3/TRBV12-4,TRBJ1-1,many,-
TGCGCCAGCAGCCAGGACGGGGAGAAGCAGTACTTC,CASSQDGEKQYF,TRBV4-1,TRBJ2-7,many,-
TGCGCCAGCAGCTTGGGGCAGGGGGCACTAAGTAGCGACGAGCAGTACTTC,CASSLGQGALSSDEQYF,TRBV5-1,TRBJ2-7,few,TRBD1
TGTGCCAGCTCACGCGGGAGCTTTGGGACATCCTCCGGGAACGAGCAGTACTTC,CASSRGSFGTSSGNEQYF,TRBV18,TRBJ2-7,many,-
TGTGCCAGCAGCCCAGAAGGACTAGCGGAAGAGACCCAGTACTTC,CASSPEGLAEETQYF,TRBV7-3,TRBJ2-5,many,TRBD2
TGTGCCAGCTCACCTGCCGATCGCTCCTACGAGCAGTACTTC,CASSPADRSYEQYF,TRBV18,TRBJ2-7,many,-
TGTGCCAGCAGCCCGCCCGGGACGCGGAGCCTCACCGGGGAGCTGTTTTTT,CASSPPGTRSLTGELFF,TRBV7-9,TRBJ2-2,many,-
TGCGCCAGCAGCCAAGATGAAGGCAGGGGGCAAGGCTACACCTTC,CASSQDEGRGQGYTF,TRBV4-1,TRBJ1-2,many,TRBD1
TGTGCCAGCAGTTCCACCTTCTCCTCTGGGGCCAACGTCCTGACTTTC,CASSSTFSSGANVLTF,TRBV28,TRBJ2-6,many,-
TGTGCCAGCAGCCAAGATGTGCCGGCCGCCTATGAGCAGTTCTTC,CASSQDVPAAYEQFF,TRBV4-2,TRBJ2-1,many,-
TGTGCCAGTAGTATTCTAACCAGCGCAACCTATAATTCACCCCTCCACTTT,CASSILTSATYNSPLHF,TRBV19,TRBJ1-6,-,-
TGTGCCACCAGCGGAGATCATGCAGGCGAATGGGGCCAGCCCCAGCATTTT,CATSGDHAGEWGQPQHF,TRBV15,TRBJ1-5,few,-
TGTGCCAGCAGGACCAGGGACGATGAGCAGTTCTTC,CASRTRDDEQFF,TRBV2,TRBJ2-1,-,-
TGTGCCACCGGGGACAGGGGGCTTGGTGAAGCTTTCTTT,CATGDRGLGEAFF,TRBV28,TRBJ1-1,many,TRBD1
TGTGCCAGCAGCAGAGGACAGGAAGCGTACAATGAGCAGTTCTTC,CASSRGQEAYNEQFF,TRBV5-4,TRBJ2-1,-,TRBD1
TGTGCCAGCAGCCCATTACAGGGGCCGTCTCAGCCCCAGCATTTT,CASSPLQGPSQPQHF,TRBV7-2,TRBJ1-5,many,TRBD1
TGTGCCAGTATCTCACAGGGAGGGTCGACTGAAGCTTTCTTT,CASISQGGSTEAFF,TRBV19,TRBJ1-1,many,-
TGTGCCAGCTCTGGGACACCGTCGGCTCTGGAGACCCAGTACTTC,CASSGTPSALETQYF,TRBV5-5,TRBJ2-5,-,-
TGTGCCAGCAGCCCCGTATTCACCGGGGAGCTGTTTTTT,CASSPVFTGELFF,TRBV7-2,TRBJ2-2,many,-
TGTGCCAGCAGCTTAGCGATCCGCAACACTGAAGCTTTCTTT,CASSLAIRNTEAFF,TRBV7-9,TRBJ1-1,many,-
TGTGCCAGCAGTGACACCGAGGGAAACACCATATATTTT,CASSDTEGNTIYF,TRBV5-5,TRBJ1-3,-,-
TGTGCCAGCAGTTTGCGTCGGAGGGCCAAAAACATTCAGTACTTC,CASSLRRRAKNIQYF,TRBV12-3/TRBV12-4,TRBJ2-4,many,-
TGCGCCAGCAGCCAAGAGACTTCCCTGGTATCCGGGGAGCTGTTTTTT,CASSQETSLVSGELFF,TRBV4-3,TRBJ2-2,few,-
TGCGCCAGCAGCTTGAGGAAATCCACTGAAGCTTTCTTT,CASSLRKSTEAFF,TRBV5-1,TRBJ1-1,many,-
TGTGCCACCAGTCCGGCGGGAGAGGACACCGGGGAGCTGTTTTTT,CATSPAGEDTGELFF,TRBV24-1,TRBJ2-2,few,TRBD2
TGTGCCAGCAGCTTAACGGCAGCTATGAGCTCCTACGAGCAGTACTTC,CASSLTAAMSSYEQYF,TRBV13,TRBJ2-7,many,-
TGTGCCAGCAGCCCCATAGCGGGTGACTACAATGAGCAGTTCTTC,CASSPIAGDYNEQFF,TRBV7-3,TRBJ2-1,many,TRBD2
TGTGCCAGCAGTAGGGACAGTTTTGGTCAGCCCCAGCATTTT,CASSRDSFGQPQHF,TRBV6-1,TRBJ1-5,many,TRBD1
TGTGCCAGCTCACCAGGGCAGCCCGGCGATACGCAGTATTTT,CASSPGQPGDTQYF,TRBV18,TRBJ2-3,-,-
TGTGCCAGCAGCCAAGGTCCTGGGGTTAGCGAGCAGTACTTC,CASSQGPGVSEQYF,TRBV3-1,TRBJ2-7,many,-
TGCAGCGTTGAAAAACCGGATTCTGTGGCCGGGGAGCTGTTTTTT,CSVEKPDSVAGELFF,TRBV29-1,TRBJ2-2,-,-
TGTGCCAGCTCATACAACAGGGGGGAGCAGTTCTTC,CASSYNRGEQFF,TRBV18,TRBJ2-1,many,TRBD1
TGTGCCAGCAGTCTGGGGGGAGTTGTCACCGGGGAGCTGTTTTTT,CASSLGGVVTGELFF,TRBV28,TRBJ2-2,-,-
TGCAGTGCTAGTCGGCTAGCGGGCGCCTACGAGCAGTACTTC,CSASRLAGAYEQYF,TRBV20-1,TRBJ2-7,few,TRBD2
TGTGCCAGCAGTTGGACAGGTGCCCTCTACTATGGCTACACCTTC,CASSWTGALYYGYTF,TRBV27,TRBJ1-2,many,TRBD1
TGTGCCAGCAGTTTAGCCAGACACTCTGGAAACACCATATATTTT,CASSLARHSGNTIYF,TRBV28,TRBJ1-3,many,-
TGCAGCGTACAGGGGGCATACGGCGGGAGGGGGGCAGATACGCAGTATTTT,CSVQGAYGGRGADTQYF,TRBV29-1,TRBJ2-3,many,-
TGTGCCAGCAGCCGGACGGTGAACACTGAAGCTTTCTTT,CASSRTVNTEAFF,TRBV7-2,TRBJ1-1,many,-
TGTGCCAGCTCACGCCAGGACCAGTACAATGAGCAGTTCTTC,CASSRQDQYNEQFF,TRBV18,TRBJ2-1,few,-
TGTGCCAGCATGGACAGCCACTACGAGCAGTACTTC,CASMDSHYEQYF,TRBV2,TRBJ2-7,once,-
TGTGCCAGCAGTCCACGCGGGACAGGGCCCACCTTC,CASSPRGTGPTF,TRBV12-3/TRBV12-4,TRBJ1-2,-,TRBD1